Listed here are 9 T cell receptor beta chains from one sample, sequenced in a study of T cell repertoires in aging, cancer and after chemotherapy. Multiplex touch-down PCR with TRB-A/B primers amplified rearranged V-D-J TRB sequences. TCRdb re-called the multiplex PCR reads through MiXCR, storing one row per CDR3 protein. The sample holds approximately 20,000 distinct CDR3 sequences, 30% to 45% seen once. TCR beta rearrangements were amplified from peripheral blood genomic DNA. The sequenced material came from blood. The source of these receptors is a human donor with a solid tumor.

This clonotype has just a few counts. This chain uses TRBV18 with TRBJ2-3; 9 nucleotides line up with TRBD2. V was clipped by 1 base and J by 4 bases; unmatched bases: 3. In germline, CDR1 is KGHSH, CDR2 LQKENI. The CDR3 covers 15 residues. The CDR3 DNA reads TGTGCCAGCTCACCACTAGCGGGAGACTCAGATACGCAGTATTTT. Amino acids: CASSPLAGDSDTQYF.

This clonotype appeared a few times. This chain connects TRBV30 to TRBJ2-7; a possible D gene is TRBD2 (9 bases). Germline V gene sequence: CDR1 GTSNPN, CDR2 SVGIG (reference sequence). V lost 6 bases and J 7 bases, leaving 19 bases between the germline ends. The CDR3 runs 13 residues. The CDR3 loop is CACSGRRTGEQYF. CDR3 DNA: TGTGCCTGCAGCGGGAGGAGGACAGGGGAGCAGTACTTC.

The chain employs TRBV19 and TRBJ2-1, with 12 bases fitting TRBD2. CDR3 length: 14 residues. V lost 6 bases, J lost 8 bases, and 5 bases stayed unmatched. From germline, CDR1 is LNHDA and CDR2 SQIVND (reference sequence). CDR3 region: CASSLTSGSDEQFF. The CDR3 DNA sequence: TGTGCCAGTAGCCTGACTAGCGGGAGCGATGAGCAGTTCTTC. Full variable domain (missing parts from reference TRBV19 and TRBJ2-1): DGGITQSPKYLFRKEGQNVTLSCEQNLNHDAMYWYRQDPGQGLRLIYYSQIVNDFQKGDIAEGYSVSREKKESFPLTVTSAQKNPTAFYLCASSLTSGSDEQFFGPGTRLTVL.

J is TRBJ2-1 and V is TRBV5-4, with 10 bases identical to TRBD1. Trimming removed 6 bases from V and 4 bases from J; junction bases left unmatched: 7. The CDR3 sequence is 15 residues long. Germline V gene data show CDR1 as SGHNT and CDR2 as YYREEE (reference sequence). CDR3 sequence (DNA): TGTGCCAGCACCAGGGGGACAGGGGTATACAATGAGCAGTTCTTC. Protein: CASTRGTGVYNEQFF.

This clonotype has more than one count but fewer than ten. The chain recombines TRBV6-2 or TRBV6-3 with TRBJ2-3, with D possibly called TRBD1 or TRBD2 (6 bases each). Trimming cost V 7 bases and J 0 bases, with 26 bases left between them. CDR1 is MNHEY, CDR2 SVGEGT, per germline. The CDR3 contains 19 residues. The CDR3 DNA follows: TGTGCCAGCACGTTGGCTTACGTCGGGGGCAGTCCTAGCACAGATACGCAGTATTTT. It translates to CASTLAYVGGSPSTDTQYF.

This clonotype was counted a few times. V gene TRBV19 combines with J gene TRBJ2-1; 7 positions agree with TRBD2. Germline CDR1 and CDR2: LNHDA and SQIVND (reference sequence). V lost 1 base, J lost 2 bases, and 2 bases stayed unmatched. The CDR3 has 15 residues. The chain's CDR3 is CASSIASGTYNEQFF. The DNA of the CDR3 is TGTGCCAGTAGTATAGCTAGCGGTACCTACAATGAGCAGTTCTTC. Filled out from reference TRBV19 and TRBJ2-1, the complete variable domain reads DGGITQSPKYLFRKEGQNVTLSCEQNLNHDAMYWYRQDPGQGLRLIYYSQIVNDFQKGDIAEGYSVSREKKESFPLTVTSAQKNPTAFYLCASSIASGTYNEQFFGPGTRLTVL.

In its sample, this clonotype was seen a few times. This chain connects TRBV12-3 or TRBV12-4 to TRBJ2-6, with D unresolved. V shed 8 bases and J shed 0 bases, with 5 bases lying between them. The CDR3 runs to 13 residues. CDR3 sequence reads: CASDNSGANVLTF. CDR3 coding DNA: TGTGCCAGCGACAACTCTGGGGCCAACGTCCTGACTTTC.

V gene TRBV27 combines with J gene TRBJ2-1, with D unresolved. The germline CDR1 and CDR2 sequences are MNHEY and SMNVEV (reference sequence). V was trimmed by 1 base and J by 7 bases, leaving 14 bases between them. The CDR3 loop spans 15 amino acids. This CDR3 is CASSLFYIRRNEQFF. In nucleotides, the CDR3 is TGTGCCAGCAGTTTATTTTACATCAGGCGGAATGAGCAGTTCTTC.

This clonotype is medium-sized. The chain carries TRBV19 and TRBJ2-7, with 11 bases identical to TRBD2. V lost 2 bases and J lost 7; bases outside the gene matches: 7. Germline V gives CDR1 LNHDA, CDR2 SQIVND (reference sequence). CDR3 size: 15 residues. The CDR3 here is CASSITTSGSGEQYF. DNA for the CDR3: TGTGCCAGTAGTATAACCACTAGCGGGAGTGGAGAGCAGTACTTC.